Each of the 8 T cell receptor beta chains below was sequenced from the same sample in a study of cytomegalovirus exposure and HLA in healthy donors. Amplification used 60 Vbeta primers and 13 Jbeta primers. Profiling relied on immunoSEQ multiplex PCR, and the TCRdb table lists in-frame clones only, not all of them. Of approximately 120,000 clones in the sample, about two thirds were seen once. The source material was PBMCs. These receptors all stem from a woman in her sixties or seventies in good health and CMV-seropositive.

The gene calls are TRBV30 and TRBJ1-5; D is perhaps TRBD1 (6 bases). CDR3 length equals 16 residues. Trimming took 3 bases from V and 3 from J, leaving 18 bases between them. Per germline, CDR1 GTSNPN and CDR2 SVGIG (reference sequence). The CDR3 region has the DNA TGTGCCTGGAGCCGACAGGCGCCAATGGTCAATCAGCCCCAGCATTTT. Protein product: CAWSRQAPMVNQPQHF.

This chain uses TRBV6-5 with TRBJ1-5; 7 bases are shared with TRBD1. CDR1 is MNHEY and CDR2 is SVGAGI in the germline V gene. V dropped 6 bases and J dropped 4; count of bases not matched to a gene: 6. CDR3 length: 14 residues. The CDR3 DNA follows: TGTGCCAGCAGGCGGGACAGCCTTAATCAGCCCCAGCATTTT. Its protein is CASRRDSLNQPQHF.

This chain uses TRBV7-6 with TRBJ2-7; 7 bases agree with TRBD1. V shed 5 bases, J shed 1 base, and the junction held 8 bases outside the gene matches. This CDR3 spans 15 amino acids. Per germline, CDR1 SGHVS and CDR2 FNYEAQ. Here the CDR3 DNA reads TGTGCCAGCAGCCACAACTTGGGACAGTCCTACGAGCAGTACTTC. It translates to CASSHNLGQSYEQYF. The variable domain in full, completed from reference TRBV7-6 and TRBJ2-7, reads GAGVSQSPRYKVTKRGQDVALRCDPISGHVSLYWYRQALGQGPEFLTYFNYEAQQDKSGLPNDRFSAERPEGSISTLTIQRTEQRDSAMYRCASSHNLGQSYEQYFGPGTRLTVT.

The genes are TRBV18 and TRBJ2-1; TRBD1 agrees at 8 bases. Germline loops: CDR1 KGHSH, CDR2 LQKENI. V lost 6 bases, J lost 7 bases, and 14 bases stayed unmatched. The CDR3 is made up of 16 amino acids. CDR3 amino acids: CASSLTGTGVRNEQFF. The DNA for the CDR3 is TGTGCCAGCTCCCTTACCGGGACAGGCGTTCGGAATGAGCAGTTCTTC.

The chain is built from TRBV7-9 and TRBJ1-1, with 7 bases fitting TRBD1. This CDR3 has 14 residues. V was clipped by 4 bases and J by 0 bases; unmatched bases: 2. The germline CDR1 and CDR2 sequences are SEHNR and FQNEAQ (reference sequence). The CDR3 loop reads CASSSGQLNTEAFF. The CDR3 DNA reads TGTGCCAGCAGCTCGGGACAGCTGAACACTGAAGCTTTCTTT.

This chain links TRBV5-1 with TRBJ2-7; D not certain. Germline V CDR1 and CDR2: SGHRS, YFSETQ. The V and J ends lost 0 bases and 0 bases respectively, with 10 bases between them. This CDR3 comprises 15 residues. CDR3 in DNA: TGCGCCAGCAGCTTGGGCCGCTTTAGCTCCTACGAGCAGTACTTC. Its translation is CASSLGRFSSYEQYF.

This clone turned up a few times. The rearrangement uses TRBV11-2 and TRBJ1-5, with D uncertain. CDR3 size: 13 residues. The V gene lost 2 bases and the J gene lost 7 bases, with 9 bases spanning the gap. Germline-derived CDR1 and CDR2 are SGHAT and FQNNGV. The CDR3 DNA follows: TGTGCCAGCAGCTTAACGGGAAGCCAGCCCCAGCATTTT. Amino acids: CASSLTGSQPQHF.

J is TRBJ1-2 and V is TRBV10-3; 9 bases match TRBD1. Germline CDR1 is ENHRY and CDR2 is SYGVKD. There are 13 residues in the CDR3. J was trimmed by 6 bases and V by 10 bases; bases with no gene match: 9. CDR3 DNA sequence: TGTGCCACCAGAATAACAGGGGGCGATGGCTACACCTTC. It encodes CATRITGGDGYTF.